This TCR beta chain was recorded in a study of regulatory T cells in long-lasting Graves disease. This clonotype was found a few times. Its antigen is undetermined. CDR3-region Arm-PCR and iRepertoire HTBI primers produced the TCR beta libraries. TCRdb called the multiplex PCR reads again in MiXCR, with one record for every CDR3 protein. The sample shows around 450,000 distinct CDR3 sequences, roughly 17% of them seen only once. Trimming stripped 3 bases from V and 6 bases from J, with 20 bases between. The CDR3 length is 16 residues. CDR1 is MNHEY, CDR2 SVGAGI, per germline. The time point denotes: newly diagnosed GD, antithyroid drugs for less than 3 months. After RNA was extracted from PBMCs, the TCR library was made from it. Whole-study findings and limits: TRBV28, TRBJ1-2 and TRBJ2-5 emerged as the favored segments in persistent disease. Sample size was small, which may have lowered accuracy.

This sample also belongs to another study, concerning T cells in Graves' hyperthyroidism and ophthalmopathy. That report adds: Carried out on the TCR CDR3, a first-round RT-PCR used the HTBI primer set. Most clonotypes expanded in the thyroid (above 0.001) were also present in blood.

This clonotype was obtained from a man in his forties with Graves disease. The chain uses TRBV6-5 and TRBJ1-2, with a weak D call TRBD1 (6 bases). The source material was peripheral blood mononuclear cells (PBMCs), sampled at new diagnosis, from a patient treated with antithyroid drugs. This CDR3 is CASSYSFVTGIHGYTF. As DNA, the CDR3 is TGTGCCAGCAGTTATAGTTTTGTCACAGGGATCCATGGCTACACCTTC.